This TCR beta chain was found in a study of CD8 T cells in ankylosing spondylitis. Regarding the study as a whole: Clones linked to disease, bearing a CD8+ phenotype, were relatively rare in peripheral blood.

Trimming stripped 6 bases from V and 5 bases from J, with 11 bases between. The CDR3 is made up of 11 amino acids. Germline CDR1 SQVTM, CDR2 ANQGSEA. This clonotype was counted at least ten times. Its antigen is still unknown. Preparation of TCR beta libraries was done by quantitative 5'-RACE with molecular barcodes. TCRdb passed the 5' RACE reads through MiXCR, listing each CDR3 protein once. Of more than 110,000 distinct CDR3 sequences listed, more than 7% are singletons. Source material: synovial fluid, either unsorted or a sorted T cell fraction (not recorded which). The receptor comes from a male donor with ankylosing spondylitis. The chain uses TRBV29-1 and TRBJ2-7, with D perhaps TRBD2 (6 bases). The CDR3 is CSVRGINEQYF. In DNA, the CDR3 is TGCAGCGTCCGCGGGATCAACGAGCAGTACTTC.